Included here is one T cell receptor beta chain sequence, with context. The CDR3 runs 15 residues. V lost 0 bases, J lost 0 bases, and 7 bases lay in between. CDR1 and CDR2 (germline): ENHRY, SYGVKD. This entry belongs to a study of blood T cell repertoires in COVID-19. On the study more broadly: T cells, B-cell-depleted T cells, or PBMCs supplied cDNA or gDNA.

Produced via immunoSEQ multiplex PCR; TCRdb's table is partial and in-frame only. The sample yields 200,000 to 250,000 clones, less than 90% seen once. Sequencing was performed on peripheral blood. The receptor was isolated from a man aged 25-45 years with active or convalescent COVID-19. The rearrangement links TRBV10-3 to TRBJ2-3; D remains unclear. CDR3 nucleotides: TGTGCCATCAGTGAGTCTAGCCGAAGCACAGATACGCAGTATTTT. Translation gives CAISESSRSTDTQYF.